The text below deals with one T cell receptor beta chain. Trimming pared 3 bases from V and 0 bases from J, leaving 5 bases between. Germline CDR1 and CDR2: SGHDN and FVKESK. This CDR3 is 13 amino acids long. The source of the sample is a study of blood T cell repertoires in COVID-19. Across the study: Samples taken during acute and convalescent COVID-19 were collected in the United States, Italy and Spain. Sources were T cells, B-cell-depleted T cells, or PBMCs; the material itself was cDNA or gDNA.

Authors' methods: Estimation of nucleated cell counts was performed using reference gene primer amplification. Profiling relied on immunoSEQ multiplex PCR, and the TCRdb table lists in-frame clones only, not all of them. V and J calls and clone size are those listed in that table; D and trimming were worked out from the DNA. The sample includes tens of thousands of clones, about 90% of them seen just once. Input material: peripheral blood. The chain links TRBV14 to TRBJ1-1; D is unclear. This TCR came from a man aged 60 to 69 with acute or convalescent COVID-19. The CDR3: CASSHLVNTEAFF. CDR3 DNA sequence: TGTGCCAGCAGCCATTTAGTGAACACTGAAGCTTTCTTT.